A single TCR beta chain is shown here with its context. Its target antigen remains unknown. Base qualities were left out, and no much larger clone turns up one base away. The CDR3, from cysteine to phenylalanine, totals 15 residues. Here the CDR3 DNA is all that survives: 45 bases in frame from base 1. The V end gives up 4 bases and the J end 2 bases, leaving 6 bases in the junction not matched to a gene. From a lookup of the germline V gene (reference sequence), CDR1 and CDR2 are LNHDA and SQIVND. These data are taken from a study of T cell changes during pregnancy in multiple sclerosis (dated by TCRdb to the late 2010s). About the study as a whole: Changes in the T cell repertoire over the course of pregnancy were examined in this study in women with multiple sclerosis.

Libraries were built with the immunoSEQ multiplex PCR assay. Not all clones reach the TCRdb copy of this immuneACCESS table, which keeps in-frame sequences only. Checked studies attribute under half of the gap to unresolved V genes and leave the rest unexplained. The sample table contains 70,000 to 80,000 clones; only one count was recorded for around nine tenths of them. The top ten hold 0.43% of the sample. The sequence links TRBV19 to TRBJ2-3, and TRBD2 aligns with 7 junction nucleotides. The material sequenced was CD4+ T cells from peripheral blood mononuclear cells, taken before pregnancy. The origin of this receptor is a female donor with multiple sclerosis, enrolled in a pregnancy study. The CDR3 here reads CASSKASGSTDTQYF. The DNA reads TGTGCCAGTAGTAAGGCTAGCGGATCCACAGATACGCAGTATTTT.